Listed here are 9 T cell receptor beta chains from one sample, sequenced in a study of T-cell reconstitution after alpha-beta-depleted transplantation in children. Researchers prepared the TCRbeta library using unique molecular identifiers, the study reports. TCRdb reprocessed the PCR reads via MiXCR and lists one record per CDR3 protein. Of around 600,000 distinct CDR3 sequences in the sample, 10% were seen once. Material: PBMCs from the stem cell graft donor, obtained from the stem cell graft. These receptors originate from a human donor who donated a stem cell graft to a child with acute myeloid leukemia.

About this clonotype: No conserved phenylalanine or tryptophan is present at the end of the CDR3, so a read error is the likely explanation. The rearrangement joins TRBV6-2 or TRBV6-3 to TRBJ1-5; D uncertain. The CDR3 runs to 16 residues. Germline assignment: CDR1 MNHEY and CDR2 SVGEGT. Trimming pared 4 bases from V and 0 bases from J, leaving 13 bases between. The CDR3 nucleotides are TGTGCCAGCAGTTCCTATGACGGGTATAGCAATCAGCCCCAGCATTAT. It encodes CASSSYDGYSNQPQHY.

This clonotype has only a few counts. This CDR3 reads CSVEPGSGANVLTF. As DNA, the CDR3 is TGCAGCGTTGAACCGGGCTCTGGGGCCAACGTCCTGACTTTC. V and J are TRBV29-1 and TRBJ2-6; D remains ambiguous. Trimming took off 2 bases at V and 0 bases at J, with 5 bases between the two ends. CDR1 and CDR2 from the germline V gene are SQVTM and ANQGSEA. This CDR3 has 14 residues.

In its sample, this clonotype was seen many times. The CDR3 sequence: CASSPGASNEQFF. In nucleotides, the CDR3 is TGCGCCAGCAGCCCCGGGGCCTCCAATGAGCAGTTCTTC. This chain uses TRBV5-1 with TRBJ2-1, with D perhaps assigned TRBD1 or TRBD2 (5 bases each). Trimming took off 4 bases at V and 6 bases at J, with 11 bases between the two ends. Germline V gene sequence: CDR1 SGHRS, CDR2 YFSETQ. This CDR3 has 13 residues.

The J gene is TRBJ2-1, the V gene TRBV20-1; a possible D gene is TRBD2 (5 bases). V shed 0 bases and J shed 9 bases, with 15 bases lying between them. CDR1 is DFQATT, CDR2 SNEGSKA, per germline (reference sequence). The CDR3 has 14 residues. This chain's CDR3 is CSARETVPRGEQFF. The CDR3 coding sequence is TGCAGTGCTAGAGAGACTGTACCCCGGGGTGAGCAGTTCTTC.

This clonotype was seen many times. The chain combines TRBV28 with TRBJ2-5; D is uncertain. This CDR3 has 12 amino acids. The ends were cut back, 4 bases at V and 5 bases at J, with 8 bases in the middle. Germline V gene data show CDR1 as MDHEN and CDR2 as SYDVKM. The CDR3 sequence is CASSSGLETQYF. CDR3 nucleotides: TGTGCCAGCAGTTCCGGGTTGGAGACCCAGTACTTC. The full variable domain, its missing parts supplied by reference TRBV28 and TRBJ2-5, is DVKVTQSSRYLVKRTGEKVFLECVQDMDHENMFWYRQDPGLGLRLIYFSYDVKMKEKGDIPEGYSVSREKKERFSLILESASTNQTSMYLCASSSGLETQYFGPGTRLLVL.

This clonotype has just a few counts. The chain employs TRBV20-1 and TRBJ2-5, with D perhaps being TRBD1 or TRBD2 (7 bases each). This CDR3 has 11 amino acids. Germline CDR1 is DFQATT and CDR2 is SNEGSKA (reference sequence). V was shortened by 8 bases and J by 5 bases, with 12 bases between the two germline ends. DNA of the CDR3: TGCAGTCAGGGGGGGATCGAGACCCAGTACTTC. As protein: CSQGGIETQYF.

This clonotype turned up a few times. J is TRBJ2-7 and V is TRBV6-5; D not certain. CDR3 length: 14 amino acids. Between the trimmed V and J ends, which lost 0 bases and 5 bases, there was a span of 11 bases. Per germline, CDR1 MNHEY and CDR2 SVGAGI. The CDR3 DNA sequence: TGTGCCAGCAGTTACTCCCTAGGGTACAACGAGCAGTACTTC. This codes for CASSYSLGYNEQYF.

The table lists this clonotype with a few counts. The chain links TRBV2 to TRBJ2-7; 14 bases align to TRBD2. CDR1 is SNHLY and CDR2 is FYNNEI in the germline V gene. V shed 6 bases, J shed 7 bases, and the junction held 8 bases outside the gene matches. There are 15 residues in the CDR3. The CDR3 nucleotides read TGTGCCAGCAGGACCGGGACTAGCGGGAGAGGTGAGCAGTACTTC. Translating gives CASRTGTSGRGEQYF.

The rearrangement links TRBV12-3 or TRBV12-4 to TRBJ2-7; 9 bases agree with TRBD2. The CDR3 spans 16 residues. Trimming cost V 5 bases and J 4 bases; bases outside gene matches: 12. CDR3 DNA sequence: TGTGCCAGCAGTACGCCCGGGACTAGCCCTAGTTACGAGCAGTACTTC. Its translation: CASSTPGTSPSYEQYF.